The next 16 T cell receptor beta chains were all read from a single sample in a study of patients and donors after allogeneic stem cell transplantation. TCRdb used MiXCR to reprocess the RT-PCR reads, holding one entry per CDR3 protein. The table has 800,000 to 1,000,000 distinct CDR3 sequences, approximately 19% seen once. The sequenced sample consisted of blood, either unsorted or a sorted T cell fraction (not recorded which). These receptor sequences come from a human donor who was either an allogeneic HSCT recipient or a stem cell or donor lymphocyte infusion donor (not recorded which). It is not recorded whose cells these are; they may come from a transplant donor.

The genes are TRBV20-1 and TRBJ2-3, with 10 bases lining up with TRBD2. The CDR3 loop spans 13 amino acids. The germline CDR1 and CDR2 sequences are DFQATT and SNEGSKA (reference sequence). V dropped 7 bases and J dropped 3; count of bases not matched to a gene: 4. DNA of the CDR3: TGCAGTGAGAGCGGGGGGGCTACAGATACGCAGTATTTT. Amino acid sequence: CSESGGATDTQYF.

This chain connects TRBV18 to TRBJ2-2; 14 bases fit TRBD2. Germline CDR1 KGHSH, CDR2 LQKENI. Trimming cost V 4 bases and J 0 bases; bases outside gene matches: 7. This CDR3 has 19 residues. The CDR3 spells CASSLRTSGGSANTGELFF. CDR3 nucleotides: TGTGCCAGCTCACTTCGGACTAGCGGGGGGTCGGCGAACACCGGGGAGCTGTTTTTT. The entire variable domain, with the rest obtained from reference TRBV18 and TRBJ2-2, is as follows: NAGVMQNPRHLVRRRGQEARLRCSPMKGHSHVYWYRQLPEEGLKFMVYLQKENIIDESGMPKERFSAEFPKEGPSILRIQQVVRGDSAAYFCASSLRTSGGSANTGELFFGEGSRLTVL.

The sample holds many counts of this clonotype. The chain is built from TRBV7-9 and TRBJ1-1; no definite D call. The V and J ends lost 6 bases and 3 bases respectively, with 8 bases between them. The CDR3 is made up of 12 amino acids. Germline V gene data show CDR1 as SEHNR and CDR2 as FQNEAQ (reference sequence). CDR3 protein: CASSFGYTEAFF. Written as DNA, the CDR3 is TGTGCCAGCAGTTTCGGATACACTGAAGCTTTCTTT. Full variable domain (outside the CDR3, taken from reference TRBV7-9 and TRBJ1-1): DTGVSQNPRHKITKRGQNVTFRCDPISEHNRLYWYRQTLGQGPEFLTYFQNEAQLEKSRLLSDRFSAERPKGSFSTLEIQRTEQGDSAMYLCASSFGYTEAFFGQGTRLTVV.

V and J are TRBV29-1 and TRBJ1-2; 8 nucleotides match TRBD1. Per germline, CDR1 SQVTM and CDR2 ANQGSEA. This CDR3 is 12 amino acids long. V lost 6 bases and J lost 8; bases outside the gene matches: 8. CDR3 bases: TGCAGCGTCCCAGGGAGGACAGGGGGCTACACCTTC. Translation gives CSVPGRTGGYTF.

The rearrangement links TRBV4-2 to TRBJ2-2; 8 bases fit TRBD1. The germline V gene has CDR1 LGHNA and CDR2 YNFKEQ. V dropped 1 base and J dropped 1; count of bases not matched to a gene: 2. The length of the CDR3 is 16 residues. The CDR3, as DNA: TGTGCCAGCAGCCAAGGGACAGGGAAGAACACCGGGGAGCTGTTTTTT. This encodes CASSQGTGKNTGELFF.

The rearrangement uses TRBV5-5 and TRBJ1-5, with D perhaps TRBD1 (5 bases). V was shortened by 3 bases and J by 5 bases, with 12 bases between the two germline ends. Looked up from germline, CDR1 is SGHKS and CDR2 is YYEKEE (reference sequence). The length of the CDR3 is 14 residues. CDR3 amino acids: CASSSGQRHQPQHF. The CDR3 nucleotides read TGTGCCAGCAGCTCGGGGCAGAGGCATCAGCCCCAGCATTTT.

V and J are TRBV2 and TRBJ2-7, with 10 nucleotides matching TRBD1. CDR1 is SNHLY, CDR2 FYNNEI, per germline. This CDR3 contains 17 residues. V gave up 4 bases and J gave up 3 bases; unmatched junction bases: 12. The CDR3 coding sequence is TGTGCCAGCAGTGGCCGGGACAGGGGACGACAAAGCTACGAGCAGTACTTC. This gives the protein CASSGRDRGRQSYEQYF. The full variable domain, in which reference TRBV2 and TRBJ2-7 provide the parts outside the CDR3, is EPEVTQTPSHQVTQMGQEVILRCVPISNHLYFYWYRQILGQKVEFLVSFYNNEISEKSEIFDDQFSVERPDGSNFTLKIRSTKLEDSAMYFCASSGRDRGRQSYEQYFGPGTRLTVT.

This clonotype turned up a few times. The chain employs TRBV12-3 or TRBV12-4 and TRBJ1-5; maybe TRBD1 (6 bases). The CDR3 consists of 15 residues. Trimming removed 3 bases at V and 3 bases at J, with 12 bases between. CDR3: CASSFSRGYNQPQHF. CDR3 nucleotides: TGTGCCAGCAGTTTTTCCAGGGGCTACAATCAGCCCCAGCATTTT.

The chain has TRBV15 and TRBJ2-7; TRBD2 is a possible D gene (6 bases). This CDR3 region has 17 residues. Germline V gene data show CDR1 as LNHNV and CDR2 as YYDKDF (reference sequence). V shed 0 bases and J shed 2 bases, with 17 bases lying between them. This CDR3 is CATSRDLRAGITYEQYF. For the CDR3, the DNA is TGTGCCACCAGCAGAGATCTTAGGGCGGGGATCACCTACGAGCAGTACTTC.

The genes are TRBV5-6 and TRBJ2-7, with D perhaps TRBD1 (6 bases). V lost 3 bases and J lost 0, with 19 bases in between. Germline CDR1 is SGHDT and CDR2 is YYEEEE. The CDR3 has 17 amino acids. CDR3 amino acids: CASSSKVGTFLSYEQYF. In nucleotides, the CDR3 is TGTGCCAGCAGCTCCAAAGTTGGGACATTCCTCTCCTACGAGCAGTACTTC.

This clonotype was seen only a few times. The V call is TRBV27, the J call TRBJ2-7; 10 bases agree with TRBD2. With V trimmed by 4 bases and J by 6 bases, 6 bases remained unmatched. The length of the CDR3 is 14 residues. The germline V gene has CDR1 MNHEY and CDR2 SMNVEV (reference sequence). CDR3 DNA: TGTGCCAGCAGTTCGGCTAGCGGGAGAACCGAGCAGTACTTC. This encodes CASSSASGRTEQYF.

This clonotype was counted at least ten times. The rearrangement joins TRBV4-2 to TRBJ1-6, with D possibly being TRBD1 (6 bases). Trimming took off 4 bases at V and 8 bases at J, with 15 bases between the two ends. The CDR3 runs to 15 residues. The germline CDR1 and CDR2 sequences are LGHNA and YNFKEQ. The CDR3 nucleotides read TGTGCCAGCAGCCCCAGGAGAGAGGGGGATTCACCCCTCCACTTT. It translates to CASSPRREGDSPLHF.

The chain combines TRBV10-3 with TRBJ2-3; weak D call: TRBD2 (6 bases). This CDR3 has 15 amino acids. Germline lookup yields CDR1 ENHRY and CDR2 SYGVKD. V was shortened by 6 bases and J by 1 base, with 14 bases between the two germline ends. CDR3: CAIRPRGSGTDTQYF. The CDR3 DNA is TGTGCCATCAGACCCCGGGGGAGTGGCACAGATACGCAGTATTTT.

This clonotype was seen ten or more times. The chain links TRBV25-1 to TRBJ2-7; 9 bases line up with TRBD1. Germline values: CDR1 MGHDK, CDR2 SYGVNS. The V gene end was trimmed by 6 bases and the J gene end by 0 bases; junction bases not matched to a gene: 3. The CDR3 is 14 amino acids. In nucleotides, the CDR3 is TGTGCCAGCAGGGGACAGGGAAACTCCTACGAGCAGTACTTC. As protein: CASRGQGNSYEQYF.

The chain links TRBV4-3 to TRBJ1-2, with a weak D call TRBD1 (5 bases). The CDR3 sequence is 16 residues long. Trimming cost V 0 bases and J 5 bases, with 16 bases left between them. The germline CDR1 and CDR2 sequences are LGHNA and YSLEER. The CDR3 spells CASSQDGAKRPYGYTF. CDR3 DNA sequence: TGCGCCAGCAGCCAAGATGGGGCAAAGCGTCCTTATGGCTACACCTTC.

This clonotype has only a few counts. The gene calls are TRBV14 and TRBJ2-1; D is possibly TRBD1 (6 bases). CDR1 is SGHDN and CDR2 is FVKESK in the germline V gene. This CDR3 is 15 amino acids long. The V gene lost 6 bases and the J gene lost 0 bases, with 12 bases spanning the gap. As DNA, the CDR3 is TGTGCCAGCAGTACAGGGCTAAGCTCCTACAATGAGCAGTTCTTC. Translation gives CASSTGLSSYNEQFF.